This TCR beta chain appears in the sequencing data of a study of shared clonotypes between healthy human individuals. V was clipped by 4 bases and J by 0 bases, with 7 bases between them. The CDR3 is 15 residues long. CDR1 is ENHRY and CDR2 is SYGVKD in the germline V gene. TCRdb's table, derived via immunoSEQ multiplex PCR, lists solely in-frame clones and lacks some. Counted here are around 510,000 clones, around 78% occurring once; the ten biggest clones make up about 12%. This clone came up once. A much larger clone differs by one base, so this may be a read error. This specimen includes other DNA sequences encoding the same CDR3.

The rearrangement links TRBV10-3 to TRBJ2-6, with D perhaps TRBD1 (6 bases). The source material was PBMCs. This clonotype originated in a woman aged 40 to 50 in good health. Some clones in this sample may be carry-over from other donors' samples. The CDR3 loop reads CAISGTVSGANVLTF. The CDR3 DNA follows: TGTGCCATCAGTGGGACAGTCTCTGGGGCCAACGTCCTGACTTTC.